Described below is a single TCR beta chain sequence and its context. The data stem from a study of OX40 agonist ivuxolimab in advanced cancers. Study information: Hepatocellular carcinoma, melanoma, renal cell or head and neck cancer affected the dose-escalation patients. At 65% to 90% male, the cohort had a mean age of approximately 60 years, ranging from roughly 20 to 85.

This CDR3 contains 13 residues. Germline CDR1 is SGHTA and CDR2 is FQGTGA. V was cut by 5 bases and J by 3 bases, with 10 bases left in between. Produced via immunoSEQ multiplex PCR; TCRdb's table is partial and in-frame only. Of about 58,000 clones detected, around 86% appear once; the ten largest clones hold roughly 3.3%. V gene TRBV7-3 combines with J gene TRBJ1-2, with TRBD1 as a possible D gene (5 bases). The starting material was CD4+ or CD8+ T cells sorted from blood, obtained in a trial of the OX40 agonist ivuxolimab. This clonotype was obtained from an adult with an advanced solid tumor such as melanoma, head and neck, liver or kidney cancer. The CDR3 DNA reads as TGTGCCAGCAGCGTAGACAGAGACTATGGCTACACCTTC. This sequence encodes CASSVDRDYGYTF. Together with reference TRBV7-3 and TRBJ1-2, the CDR3 gives the full variable domain: GAGVSQTPSNKVTEKGKYVELRCDPISGHTALYWYRQSLGQGPEFLIYFQGTGAADDSGLPNDRFFAVRPEGSVSTLKIQRTERGDSAVYLCASSVDRDYGYTFGSGTRLTVV.